This TCR beta chain derives from a study of cytomegalovirus exposure and HLA in healthy donors. Study observations and caveats: It was reported that the classifier diagnosed cytomegalovirus status with high specificity and sensitivity in both the original and validation cohorts. Some TCR beta chains (roughly 160 of them) were listed as cytomegalovirus-associated. Earlier analysis yielded a pattern in which most TCR beta V segments were productive about 90% or about 30% of the time.

This clone was detected only once. No antigen is known for it. Amplification used 60 Vbeta primers and 13 Jbeta primers. Generated by immunoSEQ multiplex PCR, the TCRdb table keeps only in-frame clones and is missing some. The table lists tens of thousands of clones, over 60% of them singletons. Despite likely unrecorded immune exposures, the donors were nominally healthy at the time of sampling. The CDR3 extends over 14 amino acids. The V end lost 1 base, the J end lost 3 bases, and 10 bases lay between the germline ends. Germline V lookup: CDR1 MDHEN, CDR2 SYDVKM. Sequenced sample: PBMCs. The gene calls are TRBV28 and TRBJ2-7; tentative D call: TRBD1 (6 bases). The origin of this receptor is a man aged 25 to 40 in good health and CMV-seropositive. CDR3 DNA sequence: TGTGCCAGCAGTTTATCCGCCAGGGGCTACGAGCAGTACTTC. Residues: CASSLSARGYEQYF. Filled out from reference TRBV28 and TRBJ2-7, the complete variable domain reads DVKVTQSSRYLVKRTGEKVFLECVQDMDHENMFWYRQDPGLGLRLIYFSYDVKMKEKGDIPEGYSVSREKKERFSLILESASTNQTSMYLCASSLSARGYEQYFGPGTRLTVT.